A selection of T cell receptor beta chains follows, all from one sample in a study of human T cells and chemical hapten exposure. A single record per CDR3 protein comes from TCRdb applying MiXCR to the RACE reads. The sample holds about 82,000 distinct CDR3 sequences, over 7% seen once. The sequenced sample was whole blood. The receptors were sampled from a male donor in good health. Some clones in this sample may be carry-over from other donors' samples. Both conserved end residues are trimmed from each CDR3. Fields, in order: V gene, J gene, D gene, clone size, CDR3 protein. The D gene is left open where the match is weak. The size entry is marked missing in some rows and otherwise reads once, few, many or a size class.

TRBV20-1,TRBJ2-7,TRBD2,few,SARREAGYEQY
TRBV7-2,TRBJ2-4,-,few,ASTVGHLIAKNIQY
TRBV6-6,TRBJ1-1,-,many,ASSYGDRDTEAF
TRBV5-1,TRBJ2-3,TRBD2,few,ASSLKAGGIDTQY
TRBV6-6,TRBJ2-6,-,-,ASSSSPGTPGANVLT
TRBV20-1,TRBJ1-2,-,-,SARDKGSDTYGYT
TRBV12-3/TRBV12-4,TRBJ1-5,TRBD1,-,ASSGTVNSNQPQH
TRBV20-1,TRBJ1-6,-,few,SAVAAKGLNSPLH
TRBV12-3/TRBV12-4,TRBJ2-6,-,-,ASTVPSFSGANVLT
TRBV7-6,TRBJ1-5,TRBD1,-,ASSTGTGANQPQH
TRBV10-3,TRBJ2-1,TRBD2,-,AIRLTSGMGGGYNEQF
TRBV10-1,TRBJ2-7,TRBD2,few,ASSESTLQGGTYEQY
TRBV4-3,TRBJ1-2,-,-,ASSPRGGEYGYT
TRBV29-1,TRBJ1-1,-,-,SVEVSTNTEAF
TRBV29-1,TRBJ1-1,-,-,SVGVNTEAF
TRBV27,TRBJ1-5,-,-,ASRPPGNQPQH
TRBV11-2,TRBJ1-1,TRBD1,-,ASSLVMGQVNTEAF
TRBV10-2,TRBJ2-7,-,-,ASSESVREQY
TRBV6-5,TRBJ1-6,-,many,ASSYSRRRINSPLH
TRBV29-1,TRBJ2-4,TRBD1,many,SVLLIGTGGAKNIQY
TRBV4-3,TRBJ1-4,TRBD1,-,ASSQEVKGASEKLF
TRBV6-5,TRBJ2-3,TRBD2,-,ASSYTLAASTPPTDTQY
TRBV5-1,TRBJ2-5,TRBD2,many,ASSPNLIAGGRETQY
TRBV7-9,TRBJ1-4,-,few,ASSFRVDNEKLF
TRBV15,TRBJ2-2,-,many,ATSRVGDAGELF